The clone carrying this T cell receptor beta chain appeared once. Its specificity is not known. These data originate in a study of shared clonotypes between healthy human individuals. Caucasian adults residing in Nashville, Tennessee made up all the donors. Each cell subset's genomic DNA was divided evenly among several immunoSEQ plates. Generated by immunoSEQ multiplex PCR, the TCRdb table keeps only in-frame clones and is missing some. The profile covers 2 million to 2.5 million clones, with roughly 92% appearing a single time and about 0.36% taken by the ten largest. The CDR3 is 13 residues long. V was shortened by 5 bases and J by 0 bases, with 7 bases between the two germline ends. Germline V gene data show CDR1 as LNHNV and CDR2 as YYDKDF (reference sequence). Study results and caveats: Memory subsets generally showed lower estimated richness than naive subsets. Non-shared clonotypes had lower generation probabilities than clonotypes shared by all four sorted-subset donors.

This TCR derives from a man in his late teens or twenties in good health. Some clones in this sample may be carry-over from other donors' samples. The V and J genes are TRBV15 and TRBJ1-2; D call uncertain. Material: naive CD4+ T cells from PBMCs. Subset reported: CD45RA+ positively selected. The CDR3: CATSQGSNYGYTF. CDR3 in DNA: TGTGCCACCAGCCAAGGTTCTAACTATGGCTACACCTTC.